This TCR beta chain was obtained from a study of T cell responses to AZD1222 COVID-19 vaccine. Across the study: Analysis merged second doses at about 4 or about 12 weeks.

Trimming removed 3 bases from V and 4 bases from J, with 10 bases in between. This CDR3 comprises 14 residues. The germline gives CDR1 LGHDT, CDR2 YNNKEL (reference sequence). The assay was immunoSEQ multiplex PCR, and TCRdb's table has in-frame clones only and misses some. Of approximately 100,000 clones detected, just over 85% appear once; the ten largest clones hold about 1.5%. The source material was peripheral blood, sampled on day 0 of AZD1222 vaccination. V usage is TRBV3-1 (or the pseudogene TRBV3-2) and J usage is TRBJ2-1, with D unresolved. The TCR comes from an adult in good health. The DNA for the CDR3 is TGTGCCAGCAGCCACCCGTTGGGGTACAATGAGCAGTTCTTC. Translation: CASSHPLGYNEQFF.